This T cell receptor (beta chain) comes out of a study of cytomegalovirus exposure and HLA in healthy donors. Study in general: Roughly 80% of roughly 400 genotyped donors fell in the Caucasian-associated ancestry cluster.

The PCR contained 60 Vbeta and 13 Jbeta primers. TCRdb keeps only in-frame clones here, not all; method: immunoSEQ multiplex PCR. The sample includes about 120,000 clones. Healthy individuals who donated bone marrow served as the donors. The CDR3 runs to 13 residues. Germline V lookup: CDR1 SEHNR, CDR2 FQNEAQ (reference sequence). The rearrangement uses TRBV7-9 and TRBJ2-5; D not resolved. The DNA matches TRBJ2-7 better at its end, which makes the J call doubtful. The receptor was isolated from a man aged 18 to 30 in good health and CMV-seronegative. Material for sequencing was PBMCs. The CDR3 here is CASSPQASYEQYF. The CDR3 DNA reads TGTGCCAGCAGCCCCCAAGCCTCCTACGAGCAGTACTTC.